This T cell receptor (beta chain) was sequenced in a study of blood T cells in healthy people across ages. Whole-study results and caveats: The lack of PBMC sorting stopped any conclusive naive versus antigen-experienced comparison. With age, beta diversity per million T cells declined roughly linearly, significantly by 40.

A second PCR of about 6 to 11 cycles used a sample-barcoded 5' primer and a J-beta primer mix. TCRdb reprocessed the 5' RACE reads with MiXCR, giving one entry per CDR3 protein. This sample has about 700,000 distinct CDR3 sequences; roughly 32% occur once, and the top ten carry 15%. For this clonotype: Antigen unknown.

The ends were cut back, 4 bases at V and 4 bases at J, with 7 bases in the middle. The CDR3 totals 13 residues. Looked up from germline, CDR1 is SNHLY and CDR2 is FYNNEI. The extraction recovered at least 5.5 micrograms of total RNA per sample. The chain carries TRBV2 and TRBJ1-4, with unresolved D. The sequence came from a woman of 80 years or more in good health. Sequencing input: blood. DNA for the CDR3: TGTGCCAGCAGTGGGGAGGGTAATGAAAAACTGTTTTTT. It codes for CASSGEGNEKLFF.